This TCR beta chain was captured by sequencing in a study of T-cell reconstitution after alpha-beta-depleted transplantation in children. This CDR3 comprises 12 residues. Germline V gives CDR1 SQVTM, CDR2 ANQGSEA. Preparation of the TCRbeta library was carried out with unique molecular identifiers. Using its own MiXCR run on the PCR reads, TCRdb lists one record per CDR3 protein. The sample lists almost 400,000 distinct CDR3 sequences; roughly 21% were seen once. This clonotype was observed at least ten times. The V call is TRBV29-1, the J call TRBJ1-2, with D perhaps matching TRBD1 (5 bases). This sample comprised PBMCs from the stem cell graft donor, obtained from the stem cell graft. The source is a human donor who donated a stem cell graft to a child with acute myeloid leukemia. The CDR3 spells CSTRVSDYGYTF. The DNA of the CDR3 is TGCAGTACCAGGGTGTCAGACTATGGCTACACCTTC.